Below, 20 T cell receptor beta chains from the same sample are listed, as sequenced in a study of blood T cell repertoires in COVID-19. Profiling relied on immunoSEQ multiplex PCR, and the TCRdb table lists in-frame clones only, not all of them. Of fewer than 250,000 clones detected, almost 90% appear once; the ten largest clones hold more than 13%. The sample taken for sequencing was PBMCs or T cells enriched from blood (not recorded which). Every receptor here comes from a man aged 25 to 40 who had been exposed to COVID-19.

The chain joins TRBV6-5 to TRBJ2-3, with TRBD1 matching 8 bases. Losses at the gene ends were 6 bases for V and 3 bases for J; bases not matched to a gene: 8. Germline V lookup: CDR1 MNHEY, CDR2 SVGAGI. The CDR3 runs to 15 residues. CDR3 DNA sequence: TGTGCCAGCAGATCCGACAGGGGAAGAACAGATACGCAGTATTTT. Its translation is CASRSDRGRTDTQYF.

This chain connects TRBV27 to TRBJ2-1; 11 bases are shared with TRBD2. Germline loops: CDR1 MNHEY, CDR2 SMNVEV (reference sequence). This CDR3 is built from 16 residues. V gave up 2 bases and J gave up 5 bases; unmatched junction bases: 5. The chain's CDR3 is CASSLLAGGTDNEQFF. CDR3 DNA: TGTGCCAGCAGTTTACTAGCGGGAGGAACCGACAATGAGCAGTTCTTC.

The genes are TRBV4-3 and TRBJ2-3; 9 nucleotides agree with TRBD1. Germline-derived CDR1 and CDR2 are LGHNA and YSLEER. There are 15 residues in the CDR3. V shed 4 bases, J shed 5 bases, and the junction held 7 bases outside the gene matches. DNA of the CDR3: TGCGCCAGCAGCCTGACAGGGGGACCAGGAGATACGCAGTATTTT. Translated: CASSLTGGPGDTQYF.

The CDR3 DNA reads as TGCGCCAGCAGCCAAGTGGGGGGGGTAGGCTACACCTTC. Translating it yields CASSQVGGVGYTF. This chain joins TRBV4-1 and TRBJ1-2; maybe TRBD1 (5 bases). CDR3 length: 13 amino acids. V shed 1 base and J shed 8 bases, with 11 bases lying between them. Looked up from germline, CDR1 is MGHRA and CDR2 is YSYEKL.

The chain couples TRBV21-1 to TRBJ2-2; TRBD2 is the table's D call, not checked against the DNA. TRBV21-1 is labeled a pseudogene. The CDR3 has 15 residues. CDR3 sequence reads: CASRPTSGDIGELFF. CDR3 bases: TGTGCCAGCAGACCGACTAGCGGGGATATCGGGGAGCTGTTTTTT.

The V and J genes are TRBV9 and TRBJ1-2, with TRBD1 matching over 7 bases. The CDR3 consists of 16 residues. CDR1 is SGDLS, CDR2 YYNGEE, per germline. J gave up 0 bases and V 3 bases, and 8 bases lay outside the gene matches. The CDR3 region has the DNA TGTGCCAGCAGCGAGGGGGACAGAGTTACTAACTATGGCTACACCTTC. This sequence encodes CASSEGDRVTNYGYTF.

The V call is TRBV18, the J call TRBJ1-2; D not resolved. Germline V CDR1 and CDR2: KGHSH, LQKENI. The length of the CDR3 is 17 residues. Trimming pared 2 bases from V and 2 bases from J, leaving 18 bases between. The CDR3 loop reads CASSPVAVDRENYGYTF. The CDR3 DNA sequence: TGTGCCAGCTCACCAGTAGCGGTTGATCGCGAGAACTATGGCTACACCTTC.

The chain has TRBV4-3 and TRBJ2-2; D ambiguous. V dropped 4 bases and J dropped 0 bases, with 9 bases sitting between them. This CDR3 region has 15 residues. CDR1 and CDR2 from the germline V gene are LGHNA and YSLEER. As DNA, the CDR3 is TGCGCCAGCAGCCTCGACGGAGCGAACACCGGGGAGCTGTTTTTT. Its translation is CASSLDGANTGELFF.

This clone showed up just once. The chain uses TRBV2 and TRBJ2-7, with a tentative D call TRBD2 (5 bases). Germline V gene sequence: CDR1 SNHLY, CDR2 FYNNEI. The germline V and J ends were trimmed by 4 bases and 7 bases, with 5 bases remaining between them. The CDR3 is 10 amino acids. In DNA form, the CDR3 reads TGTGCCAGCAGTGGGAGGGAGCAGTACTTC. It specifies CASSGREQYF.

The chain joins TRBV9 to TRBJ2-5; 9 nucleotides align to TRBD2. Germline V lookup: CDR1 SGDLS, CDR2 YYNGEE. This CDR3 contains 14 residues. J gave up 3 bases and V 5 bases, and 5 bases lay outside the gene matches. The CDR3 nucleotides are TGTGCCAGCAGGCCGGGACTAGCTGAAGAGACCCAGTACTTC. Translating gives CASRPGLAEETQYF. Full variable domain (missing parts from reference TRBV9 and TRBJ2-5): DSGVTQTPKHLITATGQRVTLRCSPRSGDLSVYWYQQSLDQGLQFLIQYYNGEERAKGNILERFSAQQFPDLHSELNLSSLELGDSALYFCASRPGLAEETQYFGPGTRLLVL.

V is TRBV13 and J is TRBJ2-3, with 7 bases matching TRBD2. V gave up 5 bases and J gave up 4 bases; unmatched junction bases: 15. This CDR3 has 17 residues. Germline V gives CDR1 PRHDT, CDR2 FYEKMQ (reference sequence). The CDR3 region is CASSQLLGTTLSDTQYF. Here the CDR3 DNA reads TGTGCCAGCAGCCAGCTTCTCGGGACTACCTTATCAGATACGCAGTATTTT.

CDR3 nucleotide sequence: TGCGCCAGCAGTCTAGCGGGGGGAAACGAGCAGTACTTC. Translating gives CASSLAGGNEQYF. This chain joins TRBV4-1 and TRBJ2-7; 11 bases match TRBD2. This CDR3 has 13 amino acids. The germline CDR1 and CDR2 sequences are MGHRA and YSYEKL. V lost 6 bases to trimming and J lost 5 bases; unmatched junction nucleotides: 3.

This CDR3 reads CASSSSGGRETQYF. CDR3 sequence (DNA): TGCGCCAGCAGCTCGAGCGGGGGACGAGAGACCCAGTACTTC. This sequence joins TRBV5-1 and TRBJ2-5; 8 nucleotides align to TRBD2. With 3 bases clipped from V and 4 bases from J, the junction kept 5 bases outside the gene matches. The length of the CDR3 is 14 residues. The germline CDR1 and CDR2 sequences are SGHRS and YFSETQ.

The chain carries TRBV9 and TRBJ2-1; the D is unclear. This CDR3 region has 14 residues. Germline CDR1 reads SGDLS; CDR2 reads YYNGEE. The V and J ends lost 4 bases and 10 bases respectively, with 18 bases between them. This chain's CDR3 is CASSLQTPPAEQFF. The CDR3, as DNA: TGTGCCAGCAGCCTTCAGACTCCTCCTGCAGAGCAGTTCTTC.

This clone was picked up a small number of times. V and J are TRBV9 and TRBJ2-2, with 8 bases identical to TRBD2. The CDR3 is 14 residues long. From germline, CDR1 is SGDLS and CDR2 YYNGEE. The V segment lost 7 bases and the J segment 5 bases; nucleotides outside the gene matches: 7. CDR3 DNA sequence: TGTGCCAGCGCGGCGGGGGGCGCGACCGGGGAGCTGTTTTTT. It encodes CASAAGGATGELFF.

This clone has only one observation. The chain couples TRBV11-2 to TRBJ2-5, with 8 bases aligning to TRBD2. The CDR3 runs to 15 residues. J was trimmed by 2 bases and V by 5 bases; bases with no gene match: 7. From germline, CDR1 is SGHAT and CDR2 FQNNGV. The CDR3 bases are TGTGCCAGCAGCCCACGTACTAGCGGACAAGAGACCCAGTACTTC. It yields the protein CASSPRTSGQETQYF.

This sequence joins TRBV19 and TRBJ1-4, with 8 bases fitting TRBD1. This CDR3 contains 14 residues. CDR1 is LNHDA, CDR2 SQIVND, per germline (reference sequence). J gave up 5 bases and V 6 bases, and 5 bases lay outside the gene matches. This chain's CDR3 is CASSQDRENEKLFF. DNA for the CDR3: TGTGCCAGTAGCCAGGACAGGGAGAATGAAAAACTGTTTTTT.

This chain's CDR3 is CASSITSGGGPGETQYF. CDR3 DNA: TGTGCCAGCAGCATAACTAGCGGGGGGGGTCCAGGAGAGACCCAGTACTTC. This chain connects TRBV7-2 to TRBJ2-5, with TRBD2 matching over 13 bases. The CDR3 length is 17 residues. The V and J ends lost 5 bases and 4 bases, in that order; junction bases with no gene match: 10. CDR1 and CDR2 (germline): SGHTA, FQGNSA.

The rearrangement uses TRBV5-6 and TRBJ2-7; 8 nucleotides agree with TRBD1. This CDR3 is 14 amino acids long. J gave up 7 bases and V 2 bases, and 8 bases lay outside the gene matches. Looked up from germline, CDR1 is SGHDT and CDR2 is YYEEEE. CDR3 residues: CASSFQGAVGEQYF. The CDR3 DNA follows: TGTGCCAGCAGCTTTCAGGGGGCGGTAGGAGAGCAGTACTTC.

V is TRBV5-1 and J is TRBJ1-1; 10 bases are shared with TRBD1. The CDR3 extends over 15 amino acids. Germline V CDR1 and CDR2: SGHRS, YFSETQ. With 5 bases clipped from V and 3 bases from J, the junction kept 7 bases outside the gene matches. CDR3 DNA sequence: TGCGCCAGCAGGGACAGGGGGATATCGGACACTGAAGCTTTCTTT. It encodes CASRDRGISDTEAFF.